What follows are 12 T cell receptor beta chains derived from one specimen sequenced in a study of blood T cell repertoires in COVID-19. Repertoires were generated with immunoSEQ multiplex PCR, while TCRdb's copy carries only in-frame clones and drops some. This table has 60,000 to 85,000 clones, just under 80% appearing once. The sequenced sample was peripheral blood. Receptors were obtained from a woman aged 60-70 years with acute or convalescent COVID-19.

CDR3 DNA: TGTGCCAGCAGCGTAGGCACCACTAACAATGAGCAGTTCTTC. Its protein is CASSVGTTNNEQFF. The rearrangement links TRBV9 to TRBJ2-1; no clear D. Deletions cut 0 bases from V and 5 bases from J, with 9 bases between. Germline CDR1 and CDR2: SGDLS and YYNGEE. The CDR3 loop spans 14 amino acids.

The chain has TRBV6-5 and TRBJ1-2, with 9 bases lining up with TRBD1. CDR1 MNHEY and CDR2 SVGAGI come from the germline V gene. CDR3 length: 15 residues. Unmatched junction bases numbered 9, after V lost 6 bases and J lost 4 bases. CDR3 coding DNA: TGTGCCAGCAGCGTCGGGACAGGGATCGGCTATGGCTACACCTTC. This gives the protein CASSVGTGIGYGYTF.

This clone was counted once. J is TRBJ1-1 and V is TRBV3-1 (or the pseudogene TRBV3-2); 8 bases are shared with TRBD1. This CDR3 region has 19 residues. Losses at the gene ends were 0 bases for V and 2 bases for J; bases not matched to a gene: 14. Germline V CDR1 and CDR2: LGHDT, YNNKEL (reference sequence). CDR3 DNA: TGTGCCAGCAGCCAAGACCTCGTACGGGACAGGCTTTTTAACACTGAAGCTTTCTTT. It encodes CASSQDLVRDRLFNTEAFF.

This sequence joins TRBV6-4 and TRBJ1-2; 7 nucleotides agree with TRBD1. CDR3 length: 14 residues. CDR1 MRHNA and CDR2 SNTAGT come from the germline V gene. Trimming cost V 4 bases and J 4 bases; bases outside gene matches: 6. As DNA, the CDR3 is TGTGCCAGCAGTGCTGAGACAGGGAGCTATGGCTACACCTTC. It translates to CASSAETGSYGYTF.

The genes are TRBV9 and TRBJ2-1; no firm D call. The CDR3 sequence is 15 residues long. In germline, CDR1 is SGDLS, CDR2 YYNGEE. Trimming removed 4 bases from V and 8 bases from J, with 19 bases in between. The CDR3, as DNA: TGTGCCAGCAGCCACAACATCCAGAGGCCACATGAGCAGTTCTTC. This codes for CASSHNIQRPHEQFF.

V gene TRBV7-3 combines with J gene TRBJ1-5, with 7 nucleotides matching TRBD1. Unmatched junction bases numbered 7, after V lost 5 bases and J lost 6 bases. The CDR3 spans 14 residues. In germline, CDR1 is SGHTA, CDR2 FQGTGA. DNA of the CDR3: TGTGCCAGCAGCCCAGCAGGGGGAACTCAGCCCCAGCATTTT. Translation gives CASSPAGGTQPQHF. Drawing the rest from reference TRBV7-3 and TRBJ1-5, the complete variable domain is GAGVSQTPSNKVTEKGKYVELRCDPISGHTALYWYRQSLGQGPEFLIYFQGTGAADDSGLPNDRFFAVRPEGSVSTLKIQRTERGDSAVYLCASSPAGGTQPQHFGDGTRLSIL.

The rearrangement uses TRBV5-4 and TRBJ2-7; tentative D call: TRBD1 (5 bases). Between the trimmed V and J ends, which lost 2 bases and 5 bases, there was a span of 11 bases. There are 13 residues in the CDR3. CDR1 and CDR2 from the germline V gene are SGHNT and YYREEE (reference sequence). The CDR3 sequence: CASSFKGADEQYF. CDR3 in DNA: TGTGCCAGCAGCTTTAAAGGGGCAGACGAGCAGTACTTC.

The V call is TRBV19, the J call TRBJ2-4, with D possibly TRBD1 on 6 matching bases. Trimming stripped 9 bases from V and 15 bases from J, with 18 bases between. The CDR3 sequence is 11 residues long. Germline CDR1 and CDR2: LNHDA and SQIVND (reference sequence). CDR3 nucleotide sequence: TGTGCCAGAACAAAGAGGGACAAGCCGTACTTC. It translates to CARTKRDKPYF.

The V and J genes are TRBV9 and TRBJ1-5; D ambiguous. In germline, CDR1 is SGDLS, CDR2 YYNGEE. This CDR3 is built from 14 residues. V lost 0 bases to trimming and J lost 3 bases, with 7 bases between them. The CDR3 sequence: CASSVDSYNQPQHF. CDR3 bases: TGTGCCAGCAGCGTAGACAGCTACAATCAGCCCCAGCATTTT.

A remark on this clone: Germline and junction disagree at one end, which may indicate a read error. The chain has TRBV5-4 and TRBJ1-2; 7 bases match TRBD1. Germline CDR1 is SGHNT and CDR2 is YYREEE (reference sequence). The CDR3 is made up of 14 amino acids. The CDR3 nucleotides read TGTGCCAGCAGCTTGGTTGGAAGTAAACAGGGGCCGAACTTC. Its translation is CASSLVGSKQGPNF. The full variable domain, rest sourced from reference TRBV5-4 and TRBJ1-2, is ETGVTQSPTHLIKTRGQQVTLRCSSQSGHNTVSWYQQALGQGPQFIFQYYREEENGRGNFPPRFSGLQFPNYSSELNVNALELDDSALYLCASSLVGSKQGPNFGSGTRLTVV.

The chain recombines TRBV3-1 (or the pseudogene TRBV3-2) with TRBJ2-7; TRBD2 aligns across 11 bases. Germline CDR1 LGHDT, CDR2 YNNKEL (reference sequence). After removal of 4 bases from V and 6 bases from J, the junction contained 2 bases not matched to a gene. The CDR3 sequence is 13 residues long. CDR3 sequence: CASSPGLAAEQYF. The CDR3 DNA is TGTGCCAGCAGCCCGGGACTAGCGGCCGAGCAGTACTTC.

The genes are TRBV5-1 and TRBJ2-3; 10 bases are shared with TRBD2. With V trimmed by 0 bases and J by 13 bases, 5 bases remained unmatched. This CDR3 has 13 residues. Germline V gene sequence: CDR1 SGHRS, CDR2 YFSETQ. The CDR3 protein is CASSLDPSGGEYF. As DNA, the CDR3 is TGCGCCAGCAGCTTGGACCCTAGCGGGGGAGAGTATTTT.